These 4 T cell receptor beta chains originate from one sample sequenced in a study of CD8 T cells in Susac syndrome. RNA was extracted with the RNeasy kit, and a quantity of roughly 0.5 to 1 ug was reverse transcribed using random hexamers. TCRdb used MiXCR to reprocess the immunoSEQ multiplex PCR reads, holding one entry per CDR3 protein. The sample has 180,000 or so distinct CDR3 sequences, 95% seen once. The sample taken for sequencing was CD4+ T cells from PBMCs. All receptors come from a human donor in good health.

CDR3 DNA: TGTGCCAGCAGTCCACTAGCAACGGGTCTGGGTGAGCAGTTCTTC. Translation: CASSPLATGLGEQFF. The rearrangement joins TRBV6-1 to TRBJ2-1; D perhaps matches TRBD2 (6 bases). The CDR3 extends over 15 amino acids. V lost 5 bases, J lost 9 bases, and 20 bases lay in between. CDR1 is MNHNS, CDR2 SASEGT, per germline.

This clonotype appeared a single time. The CDR3 spells CASSHTSGDKTYEQYV. The DNA of the CDR3 is TGTGCCAGCAGTCATACTAGCGGGGATAAGACCTACGAGCAGTACGTC. The genes are TRBV6-6 and TRBJ2-7; 10 positions match TRBD2. The CDR3 runs 16 residues. Unmatched junction bases numbered 9, after V lost 5 bases and J lost 2 bases. The germline gives CDR1 MNHNY, CDR2 SVGAGI (reference sequence).

The CDR3 DNA is TGTGCCTGGAGTGAACGAAGCTCCTACAATGAGCAGTTCTTC. It specifies CAWSERSSYNEQFF. This chain uses TRBV30 with TRBJ2-1; D remains ambiguous. V gave up 1 base and J gave up 0 bases, with 7 bases separating them. The CDR3 length is 14 residues. Germline assignment: CDR1 GTSNPN and CDR2 SVGIG (reference sequence).

V is TRBV3-1 and J is TRBJ2-3, with a weak D call TRBD1 (6 bases). CDR3 length equals 15 residues. Trimming pared 0 bases from V and 5 bases from J, leaving 12 bases between. Germline lookup yields CDR1 LGHDT and CDR2 YNNKEL (reference sequence). As DNA, the CDR3 is TGTGCCAGCAGCCAAGATGTGGGGACAAAAGATACGCAGTATTTT. Amino acid sequence: CASSQDVGTKDTQYF.